Each of the 7 T cell receptor beta chains below was sequenced from the same sample in a study of T cells in Graves' hyperthyroidism and ophthalmopathy. The TCR beta CDR3 regions underwent amplification using RNA transcripts as the source. Researchers ran a first-round RT-PCR on the TCR CDR3 using the HTBI primer set. TCRdb redid the calling of the multiplex PCR reads with MiXCR, one entry per CDR3 protein. The sample has approximately 690,000 distinct CDR3 sequences; around 13% are singletons. The sequenced sample was blood. These receptors originate from a woman aged 45-59 years with Graves' ophthalmopathy.

This sequence joins TRBV7-2 and TRBJ2-7; possibly TRBD2 for D (6 bases). The CDR3 is made up of 17 amino acids. Germline V gene data show CDR1 as SGHTA and CDR2 as FQGNSA. V was clipped by 3 bases and J by 3 bases, with 21 bases between them. CDR3 residues: CASSFGGPTFPNYEQYF. Here the CDR3 DNA reads TGTGCCAGCAGCTTTGGAGGGCCCACCTTCCCCAACTACGAGCAGTACTTC.

This clonotype came up a few times. This chain uses TRBV7-9 with TRBJ1-2; D is unresolved. This CDR3 comprises 12 residues. Per the germline V gene, CDR1 is SEHNR and CDR2 is FQNEAQ (reference sequence). The V and J ends lost 2 bases and 7 bases respectively, with 8 bases between them. This CDR3 reads CASSLPEGGYTF. The DNA for the CDR3 is TGTGCCAGCAGCTTACCTGAGGGTGGCTACACCTTC.

V is TRBV7-3 and J is TRBJ2-7; 7 nucleotides line up with TRBD2. The CDR3 is made up of 13 amino acids. CDR1 is SGHTA, CDR2 FQGTGA, per germline. Trimming removed 5 bases from V and 3 bases from J; junction bases left unmatched: 4. Here the CDR3 reads CASSRGSGYEQYF. The DNA of the CDR3 is TGTGCCAGCAGCCGCGGGAGTGGCTACGAGCAGTACTTC.

This chain uses TRBV15 with TRBJ2-1; no reliable D call. Per germline, CDR1 LNHNV and CDR2 YYDKDF (reference sequence). The CDR3 runs 13 residues. Trimming took off 0 bases at V and 5 bases at J, with 5 bases between the two ends. The CDR3 coding sequence is TGTGCCACCAGCAGAGATAGCCACAATGAGCAGTTCTTC. Encoded protein: CATSRDSHNEQFF.

This clonotype occurred a few times. The rearrangement uses TRBV29-1 and TRBJ2-7, with D possibly being TRBD1 (6 bases). Per the germline V gene, CDR1 is SQVTM and CDR2 is ANQGSEA. CDR3 length: 15 residues. The V and J ends lost 5 bases and 2 bases respectively, with 19 bases between them. CDR3 coding DNA: TGCAGCGTTCTATTGACCGGACAGTTTCCCTACGAGCAGTACTTC. It is translated as CSVLLTGQFPYEQYF.

This clonotype was recorded at least ten times. The chain recombines TRBV29-1 with TRBJ2-2; 9 positions agree with TRBD2. The CDR3 covers 16 residues. After removal of 4 bases from V and 1 base from J, the junction contained 7 bases not matched to a gene. Germline CDR1 is SQVTM and CDR2 is ANQGSEA. The CDR3 sequence: CSVAGSGRRNTGELFF. DNA of the CDR3: TGCAGCGTTGCAGGTAGCGGGAGAAGGAACACCGGGGAGCTGTTTTTT.

This clonotype came up many times. CDR3 sequence (DNA): TGTGCCAGCAGAGTAAGGAACGAGCAGTACTTC. It codes for CASRVRNEQYF. The V gene is TRBV6-1, the J gene TRBJ2-7; no clear D gene. The V and J ends lost 6 bases and 5 bases respectively, with 8 bases between them. CDR1 is MNHNS, CDR2 SASEGT, per germline. The length of the CDR3 is 11 residues.